A single sample gave rise to the 26 T cell receptor beta chains below, sequenced in a study of T cells in women clearing cervical HPV infection. TCRdb's table, derived via immunoSEQ multiplex PCR, lists solely in-frame clones and lacks some. The sample table sets out 30,000 to 40,000 clones. The material sequenced was blood buffy coat. These receptors originate from a woman aged 18 to 75 with a cervical HPV16 infection that either progressed to CIN3+ or cleared (not recorded which).

Note on this clone: The read comes to an end 3 residues before the CDR3 does, leaving the germline J gene to fill in the end. The genes are TRBV6-4 and TRBJ2-5; weak D call: TRBD1 (6 bases). Deletions cut 8 bases from V and 4 bases from J, with 17 bases between. Germline V CDR1 and CDR2: MRHNA, SNTAGT. This CDR3 contains 14 residues. The CDR3 DNA, read in part, is TGTGCCAGCCCACCCGGGACAAAAAGAGAGACC. It codes for CASPPGTKRET. The complete CDR3 protein is CASPPGTKRETQYF.

Remarks on this clone: The CDR3 end falls 3 residues outside the read, so it is completed with the germline J gene. The genes are TRBV19 and TRBJ1-2; weak D call: TRBD1 (5 bases). V was clipped by 3 bases and J by 4 bases, with 12 bases between them. Per the germline V gene, CDR1 is LNHDA and CDR2 is SQIVND (reference sequence). The CDR3 covers 14 residues. The CDR3: CASSILQGAYGYTF. CDR3 bases read: TGTGCCAGTAGTATTCTTCAGGGAGCCTATGGC. Full variable domain (missing parts from reference TRBV19 and TRBJ1-2): DGGITQSPKYLFRKEGQNVTLSCEQNLNHDAMYWYRQDPGQGLRLIYYSQIVNDFQKGDIAEGYSVSREKKESFPLTVTSAQKNPTAFYLCASSILQGAYGYTFGSGTRLTVV.

Of note for this clone: The CDR3 is cut off 3 residues early in the read; its end comes from the germline J gene. The gene calls are TRBV2 and TRBJ1-5; possible D gene TRBD1, 5 bases. Germline V CDR1 and CDR2: SNHLY, FYNNEI. The V and J ends lost 5 bases and 1 base respectively, with 9 bases between them. The CDR3 length is 14 residues. The sequenced part of the CDR3 DNA is TGTGCCAGCAGTCAGAGACAGAGCAATCAGCCC. This codes for CASSQRQSNQP. The entire CDR3 reads CASSQRQSNQPQHF. Combining the CDR3 with reference TRBV2 and TRBJ1-5 gives the whole variable domain EPEVTQTPSHQVTQMGQEVILRCVPISNHLYFYWYRQILGQKVEFLVSFYNNEISEKSEIFDDQFSVERPDGSNFTLKIRSTKLEDSAMYFCASSQRQSNQPQHFGDGTRLSIL.

Worth noting for this clone: The read ends 3 residues shy of where the CDR3 ends; the end is completed using the germline J gene. The V call is TRBV20-1, the J call TRBJ2-5, with 7 bases matching TRBD2. V lost 1 base to trimming and J lost 2 bases; unmatched junction nucleotides: 1. The CDR3 covers 13 residues. CDR1 and CDR2 (germline): DFQATT, SNEGSKA (reference sequence). The CDR3 spells CSARGTSQETQYF. Incomplete CDR3 DNA: TGCAGTGCTAGAGGGACTAGTCAAGAGACC.

Remarks on this clone: The read finishes 3 residues shy of the CDR3 end, and the germline J gene is used to complete it. This chain links TRBV6-1 with TRBJ2-5, with TRBD2 identical over 7 bases. The CDR3 is 17 amino acids. The germline V gene has CDR1 MNHNS and CDR2 SASEGT. The V segment lost 1 base and the J segment 2 bases; nucleotides outside the gene matches: 10. The DNA read from the CDR3 is TGTGCCAGCAGTGAAGTGTGGGGGAGCGGGGAACAAGAGACC. This gives the protein CASSEVWGSGEQET. From start to end, the CDR3 is CASSEVWGSGEQETQYF.

Remarks on this clone: The read gets to within 3 residues of the CDR3 end, and the germline J gene fills in the rest. J is TRBJ2-7 and V is TRBV20-1; weak D call: TRBD2 (5 bases). The CDR3 is 15 amino acids. The V gene's germline CDR1 is DFQATT and CDR2 SNEGSKA (reference sequence). Trimming pared 2 bases from V and 0 bases from J, leaving 14 bases between. CDR3 bases read: TGCAGTGCTAGATTCGGGGTACACCCCTCCTACGAG. This sequence encodes CSARFGVHPSYE. In full, the CDR3 reads CSARFGVHPSYEQYF.

A word on this clone: The missing CDR3 end, 3 residues past where the read stops, is filled in from the germline J gene. The chain recombines TRBV30 with TRBJ1-2; no reliable D call. The CDR3 totals 14 residues. In germline, CDR1 is GTSNPN, CDR2 SVGIG (reference sequence). V was cut by 6 bases and J by 4 bases, with 18 bases left in between. The CDR3 sequence: CACSISGDRYGYTF. CDR3 DNA, as far as it was read: TGTGCCTGTTCAATTAGCGGGGATCGCTATGGC.

To note about this clone: The observed sequence ends 3 residues before the CDR3 terminus, with the missing tail filled in from the germline J gene. The V gene is TRBV11-2, the J gene TRBJ2-6; D remains unclear. Trimming shortened V by 11 bases and J by 0 bases, and 8 bases separated the two germline ends. Germline loops: CDR1 SGHAT, CDR2 FQNNGV. There are 13 residues in the CDR3. CDR3 sequence: CASRPSGANVLTF. CDR3 bases read: TGTGCCTCCAGGCCCTCTGGGGCCAACGTC.

Notes on this clone: The read halts 3 residues ahead of the CDR3 end, with the missing end drawn from the germline J gene. This chain joins TRBV5-1 and TRBJ1-2; 10 bases agree with TRBD1. The CDR3 contains 14 residues. The germline V gene has CDR1 SGHRS and CDR2 YFSETQ. The covered CDR3 bases are TGCGCCAGCAGCTTGAGGACAGGGGGGAGCGGC. Protein sequence: CASSLRTGGSG. The full CDR3 sequence reads CASSLRTGGSGYTF.

A note on this clone: Coverage ceases 3 residues before the CDR3 finishes, and the germline J gene fills in the end. This rearrangement joins TRBV2 to TRBJ1-5; unclear D gene. Germline assignment: CDR1 SNHLY and CDR2 FYNNEI. Trimming removed 1 base at V and 1 base at J, with 5 bases between. This CDR3 has 14 amino acids. CDR3 amino acids: CASSEGRSNQPQHF. CDR3 DNA, as far as it was read: TGTGCCAGCAGTGAAGGTCGGAGCAATCAGCCC.

As regards this clone: The DNA ends 3 residues before the CDR3 does, and the rest of the CDR3 is filled in from the germline J gene. This chain links TRBV7-2 with TRBJ2-7; 7 nucleotides agree with TRBD1. Germline-derived CDR1 and CDR2 are SGHTA and FQGNSA. This CDR3 spans 17 amino acids. CDR3 DNA, as far as it was read: TGTGCAAGTCGCTTAGCTTACGGACAGGAAAGATCCTACGAG. Residues: CASRLAYGQERSYE. The CDR3, in full, reads CASRLAYGQERSYEQYF.

About this clone itself: The read comes to an end 3 residues before the CDR3 does, leaving the germline J gene to fill in the end. The chain is built from TRBV18 and TRBJ2-3; no definite D call. Germline lookup yields CDR1 KGHSH and CDR2 LQKENI. The CDR3 contains 14 residues. Trimming cost V 4 bases and J 1 base, with 9 bases left between them. CDR3 sequence reads: CASSQNSGTDTQYF. The CDR3 DNA, read in part, is TGTGCCAGCTCACAAAACTCGGGCACAGATACG.

On this clone: The read stops 3 residues short of the end of the CDR3; the missing end is completed from the germline J gene. This chain links TRBV6-1 with TRBJ1-2, with 9 bases identical to TRBD1. The CDR3 runs 15 residues. Looked up from germline, CDR1 is MNHNS and CDR2 is SASEGT. J gave up 5 bases and V 2 bases, and 6 bases lay outside the gene matches. The DNA read from the CDR3 is TGTGCCAGCAGTGAAACGGGACAGGGAATGTATGGC. The encoded protein is CASSETGQGMYG. The complete CDR3 protein is CASSETGQGMYGYTF.

As for this clone: The CDR3 extends 3 residues past the end of the read, so its final part is completed from the germline J gene. Within the sample, other DNA sequences also encode this same CDR3. The rearrangement links TRBV6-1 to TRBJ2-7, with TRBD1 matching over 11 bases. Germline V gene lookup returns CDR1 MNHNS and CDR2 SASEGT. This CDR3 has 15 residues. V lost 4 bases to trimming and J lost 0 bases; unmatched junction nucleotides: 2. The DNA read from the CDR3 is TGTGCCAGCAGTGGAGGGACAGGGGGCTCCTACGAG. This encodes CASSGGTGGSYE. The CDR3 in its entirety is CASSGGTGGSYEQYF.

Comments on this clone: Read sequence stops 3 residues before the CDR3 end, and the germline J gene provides the missing end. The V gene is TRBV19, the J gene TRBJ1-3; D is possibly TRBD1 (5 bases). This CDR3 comprises 17 residues. Germline V gives CDR1 LNHDA, CDR2 SQIVND (reference sequence). V was clipped by 4 bases and J by 3 bases, with 19 bases between them. The CDR3 region is CASSTRIPGGFGNTIYF. The CDR3 bases that were read are TGTGCCAGTAGTACCCGGATTCCGGGGGGATTTGGAAACACC.

As concerns this clone: Read coverage stops 3 residues before the CDR3 terminus; the germline J gene supplies the remainder. The rearrangement uses TRBV18 and TRBJ2-2, with D possibly TRBD2 on 5 matching bases. Germline-derived CDR1 and CDR2 are KGHSH and LQKENI. The CDR3 sequence is 15 residues long. Trimming shortened V by 3 bases and J by 4 bases, and 12 bases separated the two germline ends. The chain's CDR3 is CASSPRTPPTGELFF. Incomplete CDR3 DNA: TGTGCCAGCTCACCCCGGACTCCTCCCACCGGGGAG.

Of note for this clone: The read finishes 3 residues shy of the CDR3 end, and the germline J gene is used to complete it. This chain uses TRBV6-2 or TRBV6-3 with TRBJ1-2; possible D gene TRBD1, 5 bases. The CDR3 consists of 13 residues. The germline V gene has CDR1 MNHEY and CDR2 SVGEGT. The V and J ends lost 8 bases and 4 bases respectively, with 14 bases between them. The CDR3 is CASCRPDIYGYTF. CDR3 DNA (partial): TGTGCCAGCTGTCGACCGGACATCTATGGC.

Points on this clone: The read falls 3 residues short of the CDR3 end, and the missing part is taken from the germline J gene. The chain combines TRBV2 with TRBJ2-3; 7 positions match TRBD2. Germline CDR1 reads SNHLY; CDR2 reads FYNNEI. This CDR3 comprises 15 residues. Trimming removed 0 bases from V and 5 bases from J; junction bases left unmatched: 5. The sequenced part of the CDR3 DNA is TGTGCCAGCAGTGAAGCGCTTCCGGGGGGAGATACG. Translated, it gives CASSEALPGGDT. The full CDR3 reads CASSEALPGGDTQYF. Supplemented by reference TRBV2 and TRBJ2-3, the full variable domain reads EPEVTQTPSHQVTQMGQEVILRCVPISNHLYFYWYRQILGQKVEFLVSFYNNEISEKSEIFDDQFSVERPDGSNFTLKIRSTKLEDSAMYFCASSEALPGGDTQYFGPGTRLTVL.

Concerning this clone itself: The CDR3 is cut off 3 residues early in the read; its end comes from the germline J gene. This chain joins TRBV18 and TRBJ1-5; D gene unclear. Germline V gene lookup returns CDR1 KGHSH and CDR2 LQKENI. CDR3 size: 14 residues. Trimming left V 5 bases short and J 0 bases short, with 8 bases between. CDR3: CASSLADSNQPQHF. CDR3 bases read: TGTGCCAGCTCATTGGCCGATAGCAATCAGCCC. Looking up the rest from reference TRBV18 and TRBJ1-5 gives the full variable domain: NAGVMQNPRHLVRRRGQEARLRCSPMKGHSHVYWYRQLPEEGLKFMVYLQKENIIDESGMPKERFSAEFPKEGPSILRIQQVVRGDSAAYFCASSLADSNQPQHFGDGTRLSIL.

With respect to this clone: Read data end 3 residues before the CDR3 end; the end is taken from the germline J gene. The V call is TRBV18, the J call TRBJ1-2; 7 positions agree with TRBD1. Germline V gives CDR1 KGHSH, CDR2 LQKENI. The CDR3 has 15 residues. The part of the CDR3 DNA that was read is TGTGCCAGCTCACGGTCCGACGGGACAGCTTACGGC. Encoded protein: CASSRSDGTAYG. The complete CDR3 reads CASSRSDGTAYGYTF. Variable domain in full (rest from reference TRBV18 and TRBJ1-2): NAGVMQNPRHLVRRRGQEARLRCSPMKGHSHVYWYRQLPEEGLKFMVYLQKENIIDESGMPKERFSAEFPKEGPSILRIQQVVRGDSAAYFCASSRSDGTAYGYTFGSGTRLTVV.

For this clone: Read coverage stops 3 residues before the CDR3 terminus; the germline J gene supplies the remainder. The V and J genes are TRBV27 and TRBJ2-3; 7 nucleotides agree with TRBD2. Germline values: CDR1 MNHEY, CDR2 SMNVEV (reference sequence). After removal of 6 bases from V and 0 bases from J, the junction contained 3 bases not matched to a gene. The CDR3 sequence is 14 residues long. The CDR3 DNA, read in part, is TGTGCCAGCAGGAATAGCGGGAGCACAGATACG. It is translated as CASRNSGSTDT. The CDR3 in full is CASRNSGSTDTQYF.

On this clone: The CDR3 is cut off 3 residues early in the read; its end comes from the germline J gene. The V call is TRBV6-2 or TRBV6-3, the J call TRBJ1-2; possibly TRBD1 for D (5 bases). CDR3 size: 14 residues. Germline V gene data show CDR1 as MNHEY and CDR2 as SVGEGT. The part of the CDR3 DNA that was read is TGTGCCAGCAGGCATAACCAGGGCCCTGGGGGC. This codes for CASRHNQGPGG. The CDR3 in its entirety is CASRHNQGPGGYTF.

Worth noting for this clone: The sequence runs out 3 residues before the end of the CDR3; the remainder is reconstructed from the germline J gene. The chain links TRBV20-1 to TRBJ2-3; D might be TRBD1 (6 bases). This CDR3 is built from 13 residues. Trimming left V 4 bases short and J 4 bases short, with 12 bases between. Germline V lookup: CDR1 DFQATT, CDR2 SNEGSKA (reference sequence). The CDR3: CSATFRGPDTQYF. Incomplete CDR3 DNA: TGCAGTGCTACATTCAGGGGCCCAGATACG.

With respect to this clone: The CDR3 end is not reached by the read, which stops 3 residues before it; the germline J gene fills it in. The chain couples TRBV7-2 to TRBJ2-5; TRBD1 matches at 7 bases. J was trimmed by 4 bases and V by 5 bases; bases with no gene match: 4. The length of the CDR3 is 13 residues. CDR1 and CDR2 (germline): SGHTA, FQGNSA. CDR3 bases read: TGTGCCAGCAGCGCAACAGGGGTAGAGACC. It codes for CASSATGVET. The CDR3 in full is CASSATGVETQYF.

The covered CDR3 bases are TGTGCCAGCAGCTTTAAGCGGGGGGACCAAGAGACG. Its protein product is CASSFKRGDQET. The full CDR3 sequence reads CASSFKRGDQETQYF. V gene TRBV5-4 combines with J gene TRBJ2-3; 9 bases fit TRBD2. The CDR3 end is not reached by the read, which stops 3 residues before it; the germline J gene fills it in. CDR3 length equals 15 residues. CDR1 is SGHNT, CDR2 YYREEE, per germline (reference sequence).

With regard to this clone: Read coverage stops 3 residues before the CDR3 terminus; the germline J gene supplies the remainder. V gene TRBV7-2 combines with J gene TRBJ2-7, with D perhaps TRBD1 or TRBD2 (5 bases each). V was cut by 3 bases and J by 2 bases, with 14 bases left in between. Germline V gives CDR1 SGHTA, CDR2 FQGNSA. This CDR3 is built from 15 residues. The CDR3: CASSLSEGYTYEQYF. The DNA read from the CDR3 is TGTGCCAGCAGCTTGTCCGAGGGGTATACCTACGAG. The variable domain in full, completed from reference TRBV7-2 and TRBJ2-7, reads GAGVSQSPSNKVTEKGKDVELRCDPISGHTALYWYRQSLGQGLEFLIYFQGNSAPDKSGLPSDRFSAERTGGSVSTLTIQRTQQEDSAVYLCASSLSEGYTYEQYFGPGTRLTVT.